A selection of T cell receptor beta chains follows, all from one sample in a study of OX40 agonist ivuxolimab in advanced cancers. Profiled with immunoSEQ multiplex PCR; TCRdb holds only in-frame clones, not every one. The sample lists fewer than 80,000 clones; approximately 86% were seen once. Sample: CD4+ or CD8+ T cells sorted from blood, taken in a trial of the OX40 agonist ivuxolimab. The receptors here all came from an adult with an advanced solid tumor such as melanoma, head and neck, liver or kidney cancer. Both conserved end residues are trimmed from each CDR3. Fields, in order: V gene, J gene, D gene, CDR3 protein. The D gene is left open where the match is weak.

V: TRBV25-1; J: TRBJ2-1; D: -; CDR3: ASSPTRGLYNEQF
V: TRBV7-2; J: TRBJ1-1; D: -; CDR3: ASSSQGGTEAF
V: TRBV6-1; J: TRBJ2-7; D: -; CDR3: ASSVESSYEQY
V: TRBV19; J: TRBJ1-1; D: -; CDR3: ASSMEGKYRNTEAF
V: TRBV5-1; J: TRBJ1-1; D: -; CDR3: ASSLGGDTEAF
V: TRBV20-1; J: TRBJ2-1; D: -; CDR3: SARDRVEQF
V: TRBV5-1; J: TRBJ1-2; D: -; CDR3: ASSLDLQGPTGYT
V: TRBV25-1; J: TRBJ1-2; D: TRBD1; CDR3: ASNTGTGNYGYT
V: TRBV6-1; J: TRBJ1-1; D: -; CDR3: ASRQQRYTEAF
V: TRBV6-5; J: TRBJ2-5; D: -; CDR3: ASRPGPLILETQY
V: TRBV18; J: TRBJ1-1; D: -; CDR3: ASSPPMGGRDTEAF
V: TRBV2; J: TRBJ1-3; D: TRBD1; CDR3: ASRGTAFLGNTIY
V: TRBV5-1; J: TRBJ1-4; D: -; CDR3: ASSLEGGRLNEKLF
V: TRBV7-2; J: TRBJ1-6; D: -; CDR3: ASSLGLPANSPLH
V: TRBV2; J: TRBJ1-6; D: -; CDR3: ASILGNNSPLH
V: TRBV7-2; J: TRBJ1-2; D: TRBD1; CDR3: ASSLGFGRGPNYGYT
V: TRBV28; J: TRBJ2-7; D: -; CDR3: ASRSHSGNSYEQY
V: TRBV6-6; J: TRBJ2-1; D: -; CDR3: ASSYVAFEDNEQF
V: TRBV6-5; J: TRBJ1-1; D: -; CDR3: ASSWAVGREAF
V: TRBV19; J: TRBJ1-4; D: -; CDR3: ASSTQGGGEKLF
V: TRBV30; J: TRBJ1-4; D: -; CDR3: ACHNRERGEKLF
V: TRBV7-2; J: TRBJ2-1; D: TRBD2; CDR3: ASSNGLAGVREQF
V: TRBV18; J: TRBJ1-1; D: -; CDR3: ASSPHKEAEAF
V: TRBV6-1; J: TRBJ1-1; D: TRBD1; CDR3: ASSGQGNTEAF
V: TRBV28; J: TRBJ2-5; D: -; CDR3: ASSLAGVVETQY
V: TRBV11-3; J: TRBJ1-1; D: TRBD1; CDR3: ASSGQGGTEAF
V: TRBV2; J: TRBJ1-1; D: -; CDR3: ASRDRSQAPEAF
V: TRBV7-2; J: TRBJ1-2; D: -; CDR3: ASSYGVEGGYT
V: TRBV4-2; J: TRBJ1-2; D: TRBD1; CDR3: ASSQAPQGTQYGYT
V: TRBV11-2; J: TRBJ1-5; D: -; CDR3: ASSLDGSLRPQH
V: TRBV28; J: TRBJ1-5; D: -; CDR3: ASIAPGEGRNQPQH
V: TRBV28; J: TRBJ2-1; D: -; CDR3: ASTPATDEQF
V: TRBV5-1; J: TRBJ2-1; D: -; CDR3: ASSLAASSSYNEQF
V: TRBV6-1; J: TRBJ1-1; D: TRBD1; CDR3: ASRAQGGGTEAF
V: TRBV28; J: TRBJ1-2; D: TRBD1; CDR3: ASRRTSGTGTYGYT
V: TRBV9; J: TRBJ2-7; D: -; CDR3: ASTQSRVHEQY
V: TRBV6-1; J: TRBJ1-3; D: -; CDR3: ASSEWDSGNTIY
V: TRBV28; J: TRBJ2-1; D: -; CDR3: ASMFTHKVGEQF
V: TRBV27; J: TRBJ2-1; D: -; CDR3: ASSGFEINEQF
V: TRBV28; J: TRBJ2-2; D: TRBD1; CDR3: ASSKTGQGFTGELF
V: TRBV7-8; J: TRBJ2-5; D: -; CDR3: ASSLGTARGIRVETQY
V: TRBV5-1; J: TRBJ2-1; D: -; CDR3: ASSRGDRGNEQF
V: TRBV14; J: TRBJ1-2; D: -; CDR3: ASSQALGGGYT